The clone carrying this T cell receptor beta chain was counted only a few times. Its antigen remains unidentified. Most PBMC samples had 480 ng input DNA in six replicates. Produced via immunoSEQ multiplex PCR; TCRdb's table is partial and in-frame only. Found here are some 15,000 clones, approximately 70% of them singletons; the top ten hold approximately 2%. Germline V lookup: CDR1 SEHNR, CDR2 FQNEAQ (reference sequence). V shed 3 bases and J shed 8 bases, with 10 bases lying between them. This CDR3 comprises 13 residues. This record belongs to a study of neoadjuvant anti-PD-1 for oral cavity cancer. The study, taken as a whole, reports: Each response group had just a few patients in TCR analyses. Non-responders to neoadjuvant nivolumab had significantly more clonal PBMC T cells than responders.

Patients had newly diagnosed, untreated stage II-IVA oral cavity squamous cell carcinoma. The sequenced sample was PBMCs, obtained before nivolumab (anti-PD-1) treatment. The source is a person aged 35 to 85 with oral cavity squamous cell carcinoma. The rearrangement uses TRBV7-9 and TRBJ1-4; D gene uncertain. The CDR3 is CASSLEGNEKLFF. Here the CDR3 DNA reads TGTGCCAGCAGCTTGGAGGGAAACGAAAAACTGTTTTTT.